Listed here are 24 T cell receptor beta chains from one sample, sequenced in a study of cytomegalovirus exposure and HLA in healthy donors. Sequencing was performed with immunoSEQ multiplex PCR; in TCRdb, only in-frame clones are kept and a portion is missing. The repertoire holds 250,000 to 400,000 clones, approximately 88% seen once, with approximately 0.95% in the top ten. Sequenced material: PBMCs. Receptors originate from a man aged 30 to 45 in good health and CMV-seronegative.

J is TRBJ1-2 and V is TRBV6-5, with D perhaps matching TRBD1 (5 bases). In germline, CDR1 is MNHEY, CDR2 SVGAGI. With 2 bases removed from V and 4 bases from J, the gap between germline ends came to 8 bases. The CDR3 loop spans 13 amino acids. Here the CDR3 DNA reads TGTGCCAGCAGTTACGCAGGGTTCTATGGCTACACCTTC. It translates to CASSYAGFYGYTF.

This chain uses TRBV11-3 with TRBJ2-3, with 10 nucleotides matching TRBD1. CDR3 size: 16 residues. CDR1 is SGHNT, CDR2 YENEEA, per germline. Trimming at V came to 5 bases and at J to 3 bases, leaving 8 bases not matched to a gene. The DNA for the CDR3 is TGTGCCAGCAGCCGAAGGGGGGACAGGGGTACAGATACGCAGTATTTT. It is translated as CASSRRGDRGTDTQYF.

For this clone: At the DNA level, this CDR3 is encoded by other sequences in the same sample as well. The chain carries TRBV9 and TRBJ2-3, with TRBD2 as a possible D gene (6 bases). The germline V and J ends were trimmed by 0 bases and 9 bases, with 8 bases remaining between them. CDR3 length equals 12 residues. CDR1 SGDLS and CDR2 YYNGEE come from the germline V gene. DNA for the CDR3: TGTGCCAGCAGCGTAGTGGGAGGCACGCAGTATTTT. This encodes CASSVVGGTQYF.

The gene calls are TRBV7-6 and TRBJ2-3, with 9 bases fitting TRBD1. V trimming: 4 bases; J trimming: 2 bases; junction bases outside the gene matches: 4. The CDR3 runs 15 residues. Germline V gene lookup returns CDR1 SGHVS and CDR2 FNYEAQ. The CDR3 is CASSSGQGPTDTQYF. CDR3 nucleotide sequence: TGTGCCAGCAGCTCTGGACAGGGGCCCACAGATACGCAGTATTTT.

J is TRBJ1-6 and V is TRBV19, with D possibly being TRBD1 (6 bases). V lost 6 bases and J 12 bases, leaving 15 bases between the germline ends. Germline V lookup: CDR1 LNHDA, CDR2 SQIVND (reference sequence). The CDR3 length is 13 residues. CDR3 loop: CASRVTGNEPLHF. The CDR3 DNA is TGTGCCAGTAGGGTTACAGGGAATGAACCCCTCCACTTT.

The rearrangement uses TRBV19 and TRBJ1-6; TRBD1 might be the D (5 bases). The CDR3 runs 17 residues. Germline CDR1 LNHDA, CDR2 SQIVND (reference sequence). V dropped 6 bases and J dropped 0 bases, with 15 bases sitting between them. The CDR3 DNA is TGTGCCAGTAGCCGGGACTCCTCGAGCTCCTATAATTCACCCCTCCACTTT. It encodes CASSRDSSSSYNSPLHF. The complete variable domain, with remaining parts taken from reference TRBV19 and TRBJ1-6, reads DGGITQSPKYLFRKEGQNVTLSCEQNLNHDAMYWYRQDPGQGLRLIYYSQIVNDFQKGDIAEGYSVSREKKESFPLTVTSAQKNPTAFYLCASSRDSSSSYNSPLHFGNGTRLTVT.

The genes are TRBV11-2 and TRBJ2-5; a weak D match, TRBD2 (6 bases). Per germline, CDR1 SGHAT and CDR2 FQNNGV. The CDR3 is 11 amino acids. Between the trimmed V and J ends, which lost 4 bases and 9 bases, there was a span of 9 bases. The CDR3 here is CASSSREAQYF. Written as DNA, the CDR3 is TGTGCCAGCAGCTCCAGGGAGGCCCAGTACTTC.

The chain recombines TRBV30 with TRBJ2-7; the D gene is possibly TRBD1 (5 bases). Deletions cut 5 bases from V and 0 bases from J, with 14 bases between. Germline assignment: CDR1 GTSNPN and CDR2 SVGIG (reference sequence). The CDR3 has 14 amino acids. Here the CDR3 DNA reads TGTGCCTGGGCCCAACAGGATTCCTCCTACGAGCAGTACTTC. Residues: CAWAQQDSSYEQYF.

This chain connects TRBV6-1 to TRBJ1-2; D is perhaps TRBD1 (5 bases). Germline CDR1 reads MNHNS; CDR2 reads SASEGT. The CDR3 has 13 amino acids. Trimming stripped 2 bases from V and 4 bases from J, with 8 bases between. The CDR3 DNA sequence: TGTGCCAGCAGTGAACGGCAGGGCTATGGCTACACCTTC. Translation: CASSERQGYGYTF.

The chain links TRBV18 to TRBJ2-1; 9 nucleotides line up with TRBD1. V was pared by 3 bases and J by 3 bases, with 3 bases of the junction left unmatched. Germline V lookup: CDR1 KGHSH, CDR2 LQKENI. This CDR3 spans 15 amino acids. CDR3 in amino acids: CASSPPTGGYNEQFF. The CDR3 nucleotides read TGTGCCAGCTCACCGCCGACAGGGGGCTACAATGAGCAGTTCTTC.

This chain links TRBV7-7 with TRBJ2-5; no clear D. V lost 5 bases to trimming and J lost 3 bases, with 10 bases between them. Germline V gene lookup returns CDR1 SSHAT and CDR2 FNYEAQ (reference sequence). The CDR3 totals 13 residues. The CDR3 DNA reads TGTGCCAGCAGCCCCAGGATTGAAGAGACCCAGTACTTC. Its translation is CASSPRIEETQYF.

The chain links TRBV27 to TRBJ2-3; 8 bases line up with TRBD1. V was clipped by 6 bases and J by 6 bases; unmatched bases: 14. Germline values: CDR1 MNHEY, CDR2 SMNVEV (reference sequence). The CDR3 has 16 amino acids. The CDR3 nucleotides are TGTGCCAGCAGAGGGGCGGCAGGGGGCTCGTGGGATACGCAGTATTTT. Amino acids: CASRGAAGGSWDTQYF.

This clone was picked up a small number of times. The rearrangement joins TRBV7-9 to TRBJ1-4; 8 nucleotides align to TRBD1. The V and J ends lost 3 bases and 0 bases, in that order; junction bases with no gene match: 6. The CDR3 is 17 residues long. Germline loops: CDR1 SEHNR, CDR2 FQNEAQ (reference sequence). This CDR3 reads CASSLDRAGATNEKLFF. CDR3 nucleotide sequence: TGTGCCAGCAGCTTGGACAGGGCCGGAGCAACTAATGAAAAACTGTTTTTT.

The V gene is TRBV27, the J gene TRBJ1-5; 12 bases map to TRBD1. Germline-derived CDR1 and CDR2 are MNHEY and SMNVEV (reference sequence). The J segment lost 6 bases and the V segment lost 5 bases, leaving 11 bases of the junction unmatched. The CDR3 runs 17 residues. The CDR3 loop is CASSQIAGTGGRQPQHF. CDR3 in DNA: TGTGCCAGCAGTCAAATTGCCGGGACAGGGGGCCGTCAGCCCCAGCATTTT.

This chain connects TRBV7-8 to TRBJ1-5; possible D gene TRBD1, 5 bases. The CDR3 has 15 amino acids. Per germline, CDR1 SGHVS and CDR2 FQNEAQ. V was clipped by 6 bases and J by 5 bases, with 17 bases between them. As DNA, the CDR3 is TGTGCCAGCAGATCCACGTTGGGGGGGGATCAGCCCCAGCATTTT. Encoded protein: CASRSTLGGDQPQHF.

This sequence joins TRBV7-6 and TRBJ1-2; D is uncertain. The V gene lost 3 bases and the J gene lost 5 bases, with 10 bases spanning the gap. Germline V lookup: CDR1 SGHVS, CDR2 FNYEAQ. The CDR3 is 13 amino acids. The CDR3, as DNA: TGTGCCAGCAGCTTCACTGGGAGTTATGGCTACACCTTC. As protein: CASSFTGSYGYTF.

The V call is TRBV5-1, the J call TRBJ2-5; the match to TRBD2 covers 9 bases. Germline CDR1 and CDR2: SGHRS and YFSETQ. CDR3 length: 16 amino acids. J gave up 3 bases and V 5 bases, and 11 bases lay outside the gene matches. The CDR3 sequence: CASRIAPGLAKETQYF. In DNA form, the CDR3 reads TGCGCCAGCAGAATTGCTCCGGGACTAGCAAAAGAGACCCAGTACTTC.

The rearrangement joins TRBV25-1 to TRBJ2-5, with 7 bases lining up with TRBD1. CDR1 and CDR2 from the germline V gene are MGHDK and SYGVNS. The CDR3 has 12 residues. J gave up 3 bases and V 6 bases, and 1 base lay outside the gene matches. CDR3 in DNA: TGTGCCAGCAGCGGGACAGAAGAGACCCAGTACTTC. Translation gives CASSGTEETQYF.

CDR3 in amino acids: CASIPTRTAETQYF. The DNA for the CDR3 is TGTGCCAGCATCCCGACTAGGACGGCGGAGACCCAGTACTTC. This chain connects TRBV2 to TRBJ2-5; a weak D match, TRBD2 (6 bases). There are 14 residues in the CDR3. Trimming took off 7 bases at V and 5 bases at J, with 17 bases between the two ends. Germline V gene lookup returns CDR1 SNHLY and CDR2 FYNNEI.

The CDR3 protein is CASSLLRDRRVPQNNSPLHF. CDR3 nucleotides: TGTGCCAGCAGCTTATTAAGAGACAGAAGAGTTCCTCAAAATAATTCACCCCTCCACTTT. The rearrangement uses TRBV7-8 and TRBJ1-6, with a possible D match to TRBD1 (5 bases). This CDR3 comprises 20 residues. V lost 2 bases and J 5 bases, leaving 25 bases between the germline ends. Germline V lookup: CDR1 SGHVS, CDR2 FQNEAQ.

This sequence joins TRBV6-5 and TRBJ2-5, with D perhaps TRBD2 (6 bases). The germline gives CDR1 MNHEY, CDR2 SVGAGI. CDR3 size: 13 residues. Trimming shortened V by 4 bases and J by 4 bases, and 10 bases separated the two germline ends. The CDR3 sequence is CASSLADGETQYF. CDR3 nucleotide sequence: TGTGCCAGCAGTTTAGCGGATGGAGAGACCCAGTACTTC.

The chain uses TRBV7-2 and TRBJ2-1, with 8 nucleotides matching TRBD1. V was pared by 5 bases and J by 4 bases, with 4 bases of the junction left unmatched. The CDR3 has 14 residues. Looked up from germline, CDR1 is SGHTA and CDR2 is FQGNSA. As DNA, the CDR3 is TGTGCCAGCAGCCGGACAGGGAGATACAATGAGCAGTTCTTC. This translates into CASSRTGRYNEQFF. The entire variable domain, with the rest obtained from reference TRBV7-2 and TRBJ2-1, is as follows: GAGVSQSPSNKVTEKGKDVELRCDPISGHTALYWYRQSLGQGLEFLIYFQGNSAPDKSGLPSDRFSAERTGGSVSTLTIQRTQQEDSAVYLCASSRTGRYNEQFFGPGTRLTVL.

V is TRBV6-5 and J is TRBJ1-2, with D maybe TRBD1 (6 bases). CDR1 is MNHEY and CDR2 is SVGAGI in the germline V gene. The CDR3 spans 13 residues. V was trimmed by 1 base and J by 7 bases, leaving 10 bases between them. Written as DNA, the CDR3 is TGTGCCAGCAGTTACTTACAGGGATTTGGCTACACCTTC. The encoded protein is CASSYLQGFGYTF.

The V and J genes are TRBV19 and TRBJ1-5; perhaps TRBD1 as D (6 bases). V lost 5 bases and J lost 6, with 17 bases in between. Germline V lookup: CDR1 LNHDA, CDR2 SQIVND (reference sequence). This CDR3 is 15 amino acids long. Here the CDR3 reads CASSVVGGAGQPQHF. CDR3 sequence (DNA): TGTGCCAGTAGTGTCGTAGGGGGAGCCGGTCAGCCCCAGCATTTT.